This T cell receptor (beta chain) was retrieved from a study of T-cell reconstitution after alpha-beta-depleted transplantation in children. Preparation of the TCRbeta library used unique molecular identifiers. One entry per CDR3 protein results from TCRdb running MiXCR on the PCR reads. Here the sample spans 150,000 to 200,000 distinct CDR3 sequences, around 5.9% being singletons. The trim removed 4 bases at V and 2 bases at J, leaving 12 bases unmatched. This CDR3 spans 18 amino acids. Germline assignment: CDR1 SGHAT and CDR2 FQNNGV. This clonotype was seen at least ten times. Its antigen is currently unknown. Findings and limits, study-wide: Reportedly, roughly two months post-transplant, alpha-beta T cells arose from several hundred expanded graft clones. The main origin of T-cell counts and diversity one year after transplant was newly produced T cells. TCRbeta diversity was high at day 60 in some patients (a result of surviving recipient T cells and thymic progenitors).

V usage is TRBV11-2 and J usage is TRBJ2-7; the match to TRBD1 covers 12 bases. The clonotype was recovered from a girl under three years old with combined immunodeficiency, due to receive a stem cell transplant. The material was PBMCs, obtained before TCRalphabeta/CD19-depleted stem cell transplant. The CDR3 loop is CASSSVKSGTGGPYEQYF. CDR3 in DNA: TGTGCCAGCAGCTCAGTCAAGTCCGGGACAGGGGGCCCCTACGAGCAGTACTTC.